This TCR beta chain was sequenced during a study of CXCR3-negative and CXCR3-positive naive CD8 T cells. For the study at large: Sequencing brought in about 150 million TRB reads altogether, and each library got about 1.5 +/- 0.3 million. Study-level results: The study found more hydrophobic TRB CDR3s in CXCR3-positive naive cells than in CXCR3-negative naive cells.

Each TRB cDNA library was prepared by 5' RACE (with UMI labels). TCRdb reprocessed the 5' RACE reads and stores each CDR3 protein as one record, lacking DNA. The sample table sets out more than 6,000 distinct CDR3 sequences. There are 15 residues in the CDR3. CDR1 and CDR2 (germline): SQVTM, ANQGSEA. A word on this clonotype: Its matching antigen is unknown.

At a few hundred thousand cells each, triplicate sorts were carried out for each CD8+ T cell subset. Cells classed as naive CD8+ T cells were CD45RO-CCR7+CD27+CD95-. Sequencing input: naive CXCR3- CD8+ T cells from blood. Indicated subset: CD45RO-CCR7+CD27+CD95- naive CD8+ T cells lacking CXCR3 (TNR3-). V gene TRBV29-1 combines with J gene TRBJ2-5; lacking DNA, the TRBD1 call made by TCRdb goes unchecked. This clonotype originated in a human donor in good health. Some clones in this sample may be carry-over from other donors' samples. CDR3 loop: CSVEDPGREQETQYF.